Each of the 30 T cell receptor beta chains below was sequenced from the same sample in a study of blood T cells in healthy people across ages. Using a J-beta primer mix together with a sample-barcoded 5' primer, a second PCR was run for about 6 to 11 cycles. Using its own MiXCR run on the 5' RACE reads, TCRdb lists one record per CDR3 protein. The top ten hold under 65% of the sample, which has hundreds of thousands of distinct CDR3 sequences, approximately 52% seen once. Sequenced input: blood. Receptors were obtained from a man aged 60 to 69 in good health.

The rearrangement joins TRBV15 to TRBJ1-5; TRBD1 is a possible D gene (5 bases). There are 15 residues in the CDR3. Germline-derived CDR1 and CDR2 are LNHNV and YYDKDF (reference sequence). Trimming pared 2 bases from V and 2 bases from J, leaving 10 bases between. CDR3 sequence: CATSRPGPRNQPQHF. CDR3 coding DNA: TGTGCCACCAGCAGACCGGGACCCCGCAATCAGCCCCAGCATTTT.

This clonotype was detected only a few times. J is TRBJ2-1 and V is TRBV20-1, with 8 bases that match TRBD1. This CDR3 has 16 amino acids. V dropped 2 bases and J dropped 2; count of bases not matched to a gene: 8. Looked up from germline, CDR1 is DFQATT and CDR2 is SNEGSKA (reference sequence). CDR3 sequence reads: CSARSRQGRTYNEQFF. The DNA for the CDR3 is TGCAGTGCTAGATCGCGACAGGGGAGGACCTACAATGAGCAGTTCTTC.

The chain links TRBV9 to TRBJ1-4; 7 positions match TRBD1. Unmatched junction bases numbered 2, after V lost 0 bases and J lost 6 bases. Germline CDR1 and CDR2: SGDLS and YYNGEE. The CDR3 covers 14 residues. Written as DNA, the CDR3 is TGTGCCAGCAGCGTAGGAGACAGGGATGAAAAACTGTTTTTT. It specifies CASSVGDRDEKLFF.

This clonotype was seen ten or more times. The CDR3 spells CASSYPGASTDTQYF. CDR3 nucleotides: TGTGCCAGCAGCTACCCTGGCGCGAGCACAGATACGCAGTATTTT. V usage is TRBV11-1 and J usage is TRBJ2-3; D is uncertain. Between the trimmed V and J ends, which lost 4 bases and 0 bases, there was a span of 11 bases. The germline CDR1 and CDR2 sequences are SGHAT and FQDESV (reference sequence). The CDR3 length is 15 residues. The entire variable domain, with the rest obtained from reference TRBV11-1 and TRBJ2-3, is as follows: EAEVAQSPRYKITEKSQAVAFWCDPISGHATLYWYRQILGQGPELLVQFQDESVVDDSQLPKDRFSAERLKGVDSTLKIQPAELGDSAMYLCASSYPGASTDTQYFGPGTRLTVL.

The chain employs TRBV20-1 and TRBJ2-4; D might be TRBD1 (6 bases). The DNA end is a closer match to TRBJ2-7, so the J assignment may be wrong. The CDR3 covers 14 residues. Germline CDR1 and CDR2: DFQATT and SNEGSKA (reference sequence). Here the CDR3 DNA reads TGCAGTGCCCCGGTAAAACAGGGTCCCTACGAGCAGTACTTC. Protein sequence: CSAPVKQGPYEQYF.

The table lists this clonotype with a few counts. J is TRBJ2-3 and V is TRBV2; TRBD2 matches 9 bases. There are 15 residues in the CDR3. With V trimmed by 6 bases and J by 0 bases, 4 bases remained unmatched. Germline CDR1 reads SNHLY; CDR2 reads FYNNEI. The CDR3: CASRVAGASTDTQYF. The DNA for the CDR3 is TGTGCCAGCAGGGTAGCGGGGGCTAGCACAGATACGCAGTATTTT.

This clonotype showed up just a few times. The chain recombines TRBV7-2 with TRBJ2-5; no clear D. The germline V gene encodes CDR1 SGHTA and CDR2 FQGNSA. Between the trimmed V and J ends, which lost 4 bases and 5 bases, there was a span of 8 bases. This CDR3 is built from 12 residues. The CDR3 coding sequence is TGTGCCAGCAGCTCCTACGGGGAGACCCAGTACTTC. Translation: CASSSYGETQYF.

This clonotype showed up just a few times. This sequence may be a read error, since a much larger clone differs from it by one base. CDR3: CASSPRARRSADTQYF. As DNA, the CDR3 is TGTGCCAGCAGTCCCAGGGCCCGTCGTAGCGCAGATACGCAGTATTTT. This rearrangement joins TRBV12-3 or TRBV12-4 to TRBJ2-3; D possibly uses TRBD1 or TRBD2 (5 bases each). CDR3 length: 16 amino acids. V lost 5 bases and J lost 4, with 19 bases in between.

CDR3 nucleotide sequence: TGTGCCAGCAGCGACCCAATTCCGGAGCGGGAGGGCCTAGATACGCAGTATTTT. Translated, it gives CASSDPIPEREGLDTQYF. The chain is built from TRBV9 and TRBJ2-3; 10 bases map to TRBD2. The CDR3 contains 18 residues. Germline V CDR1 and CDR2: SGDLS, YYNGEE. J lost 5 bases, V lost 3 bases, and 15 bases had no gene match. The whole variable domain, remainder taken from reference TRBV9 and TRBJ2-3, is DSGVTQTPKHLITATGQRVTLRCSPRSGDLSVYWYQQSLDQGLQFLIQYYNGEERAKGNILERFSAQQFPDLHSELNLSSLELGDSALYFCASSDPIPEREGLDTQYFGPGTRLTVL.

This clonotype occurred a few times. V gene TRBV4-2 combines with J gene TRBJ2-7; D is unclear. The length of the CDR3 is 13 residues. CDR1 LGHNA and CDR2 YNFKEQ come from the germline V gene. The germline V and J ends were trimmed by 3 bases and 7 bases, with 13 bases remaining between them. CDR3 loop: CASSQAVRREQYF. The CDR3, as DNA: TGTGCCAGCAGCCAGGCGGTACGTCGGGAGCAGTACTTC.

The chain employs TRBV6-5 and TRBJ2-1, with D possibly matching TRBD2 (7 bases). This CDR3 contains 13 residues. From germline, CDR1 is MNHEY and CDR2 SVGAGI. V lost 7 bases and J lost 10, with 17 bases in between. The CDR3 is CASTQGGGGEQFF. In DNA, the CDR3 is TGTGCCAGCACCCAAGGGGGGGGTGGAGAGCAGTTCTTC.

This chain links TRBV5-1 with TRBJ2-5; D not resolved. The germline V and J ends were trimmed by 0 bases and 11 bases, with 20 bases remaining between them. The CDR3 is made up of 15 amino acids. Germline CDR1 reads SGHRS; CDR2 reads YFSETQ. CDR3 sequence (DNA): TGCGCCAGCAGCTTGGTTCCTAAGGCCTACAATGAGCAGTACTTC. Amino acids: CASSLVPKAYNEQYF.

The sample holds a few counts of this clonotype. CDR3 region: CASRGGGSGANVLTF. Here the CDR3 DNA reads TGTGCCAGCAGAGGAGGTGGCTCTGGGGCCAACGTCCTGACTTTC. The chain has TRBV7-2 and TRBJ2-6; tentative D call: TRBD2 (5 bases). The CDR3 covers 15 residues. Trimming removed 6 bases from V and 0 bases from J, with 9 bases in between. In germline, CDR1 is SGHTA, CDR2 FQGNSA.

The V gene is TRBV7-2, the J gene TRBJ2-1; TRBD2 aligns across 14 bases. In germline, CDR1 is SGHTA, CDR2 FQGNSA. The trim removed 4 bases at V and 9 bases at J, leaving 11 bases unmatched. CDR3 length: 17 amino acids. As DNA, the CDR3 is TGTGCCAGCAGCTCTATGATTGGGACTAGCGGGAGAACTGAGCAGTTCTTC. Residues: CASSSMIGTSGRTEQFF.

V and J are TRBV18 and TRBJ2-5; D gene uncertain. Trimming pared 4 bases from V and 5 bases from J, leaving 17 bases between. The CDR3 consists of 15 residues. The V gene's germline CDR1 is KGHSH and CDR2 LQKENI. The CDR3 region is CASSQGVPSDETQYF. CDR3 nucleotide sequence: TGTGCCAGCTCACAGGGCGTACCCTCAGACGAGACCCAGTACTTC.

The rearrangement uses TRBV7-2 and TRBJ1-6; TRBD1 is a possible D gene (5 bases). V was trimmed by 5 bases and J by 5 bases, leaving 10 bases between them. Germline V gene data show CDR1 as SGHTA and CDR2 as FQGNSA. This CDR3 is built from 14 residues. The CDR3: CASSPQVHNSPLHF. For the CDR3, the DNA is TGTGCCAGCAGCCCACAGGTCCATAATTCACCCCTCCACTTT.

The genes are TRBV20-1 and TRBJ1-5; D uncertain. The CDR3 loop spans 14 amino acids. CDR1 and CDR2 (germline): DFQATT, SNEGSKA (reference sequence). With 3 bases removed from V and 0 bases from J, the gap between germline ends came to 9 bases. The DNA of the CDR3 is TGCAGTGCTAGTGCTACAGTTAGCAATCAGCCCCAGCATTTT. The encoded protein is CSASATVSNQPQHF.

This clonotype was found a few times. This chain joins TRBV12-3 or TRBV12-4 and TRBJ2-7, with TRBD2 matching over 15 bases. The CDR3 sequence is 18 residues long. Trimming removed 1 base from V and 2 bases from J; junction bases left unmatched: 6. The CDR3 protein is CASSLGGTSGGYTYEQYF. The CDR3 bases are TGTGCCAGCAGTTTAGGGGGGACTAGCGGGGGGTACACCTACGAGCAGTACTTC.

This clonotype showed up just a few times. This chain connects TRBV5-1 to TRBJ1-5, with D hard to call. V lost 0 bases and J 0 bases, leaving 13 bases between the germline ends. The CDR3 length is 17 residues. CDR1 and CDR2 (germline): SGHRS, YFSETQ. The CDR3 is CASSLGTEDYSNQPQHF. CDR3 nucleotides: TGCGCCAGCAGCTTGGGGACGGAGGATTATAGCAATCAGCCCCAGCATTTT. Based on the CDR3 plus reference TRBV5-1 and TRBJ1-5, the full variable domain is KAGVTQTPRYLIKTRGQQVTLSCSPISGHRSVSWYQQTPGQGLQFLFEYFSETQRNKGNFPGRFSGRQFSNSRSEMNVSTLELGDSALYLCASSLGTEDYSNQPQHFGDGTRLSIL.

In its sample, this clonotype was seen once. The chain uses TRBV20-1 and TRBJ2-7; possibly TRBD1 for D (6 bases). CDR3 length: 13 residues. V lost 3 bases and J lost 7, with 16 bases in between. The V gene's germline CDR1 is DFQATT and CDR2 SNEGSKA (reference sequence). The CDR3 coding sequence is TGCAGTGCTAGGGCGTACAGGGATAATGAGCAGTACTTC. It codes for CSARAYRDNEQYF.

Written as DNA, the CDR3 is TGTGCCAGCAGTTTCGACCAGGGGTCCCGCACCTTC. Amino acids: CASSFDQGSRTF. The rearrangement links TRBV12-3 or TRBV12-4 to TRBJ1-2; D might be TRBD1 (6 bases). CDR3 length: 12 amino acids. The V gene lost 3 bases and the J gene lost 13 bases, with 15 bases spanning the gap.

The chain has TRBV24-1 and TRBJ2-3; no clear D. Between the trimmed V and J ends, which lost 1 base and 6 bases, there was a span of 7 bases. The length of the CDR3 is 13 residues. Germline-derived CDR1 and CDR2 are KGHDR and SFDVKD. CDR3 bases: TGTGCCACCAGTGATTTAAATGGGGATACGCAGTATTTT. Residues: CATSDLNGDTQYF.

About this clonotype itself: A clone one base away is much larger, so this may be a read error. V is TRBV11-1 and J is TRBJ2-3, with 10 bases fitting TRBD1. This CDR3 comprises 15 residues. The germline CDR1 and CDR2 sequences are SGHAT and FQDESV (reference sequence). CDR3 sequence: CVSSATGGWTDTQYF. The CDR3 DNA reads TGTGTCAGCAGCGCGACAGGGGGCTGGACAGATACGCAGTATTTT. The whole variable domain, filled in from reference TRBV11-1 and TRBJ2-3, reads EAEVAQSPRYKITEKSQAVAFWCDPISGHATLYWYRQILGQGPELLVQFQDESVVDDSQLPKDRFSAERLKGVDSTLKIQPAELGDSAMYLCVSSATGGWTDTQYFGPGTRLTVL.

To note about this clonotype: Relative to the germline gene, one junction end is altered; a read error may explain this. The chain recombines TRBV2 with TRBJ2-3; 8 bases fit TRBD1. The germline V gene encodes CDR1 SNHLY and CDR2 FYNNEI. The CDR3 has 16 residues. CDR3 DNA sequence: TGTGCCTGCAGTGGAGACAGGGGTCTCACCACAGATACGCAGTATTTT. Translated: CACSGDRGLTTDTQYF.

This chain links TRBV4-2 with TRBJ2-1, with 10 bases lining up with TRBD2. The V and J ends lost 0 bases and 5 bases, in that order; junction bases with no gene match: 4. CDR1 and CDR2 (germline): LGHNA, YNFKEQ. The CDR3 runs 16 residues. For the CDR3, the DNA is TGTGCCAGCAGCCAAGAAAGAGCGGGGGGGAACAATGAGCAGTTCTTC. It is translated as CASSQERAGGNNEQFF.

On this clonotype: The junction departs from germline at one end; a sequencing error may be responsible. This chain joins TRBV5-1 and TRBJ2-1; weak D call: TRBD1 (6 bases). This CDR3 region has 15 residues. CDR1 SGHRS and CDR2 YFSETQ come from the germline V gene. CDR3 nucleotide sequence: TGCGCCGGCAGCCTGGGGGACACCCGCTACAATGAGCAGTTCTTC. Its protein is CAGSLGDTRYNEQFF.

In its sample, this clonotype was seen a few times. The chain carries TRBV5-1 and TRBJ2-3; D may be TRBD1 or TRBD2 (5 bases each). V lost 0 bases and J lost 6, with 20 bases in between. The CDR3 consists of 17 residues. The V gene's germline CDR1 is SGHRS and CDR2 YFSETQ. CDR3 in amino acids: CASSLVGEVFGADTQYF. For the CDR3, the DNA is TGCGCCAGCAGCTTGGTGGGCGAGGTTTTCGGGGCGGATACGCAGTATTTT.

The V and J genes are TRBV2 and TRBJ2-2; 9 bases align to TRBD1. CDR1 and CDR2 from the germline V gene are SNHLY and FYNNEI. V lost 5 bases and J lost 4; bases outside the gene matches: 17. This CDR3 has 19 amino acids. The chain's CDR3 is CASSYRTGVGGSGTGELFF. Written as DNA, the CDR3 is TGTGCCAGCAGTTACCGGACAGGGGTAGGCGGGAGTGGCACCGGGGAGCTGTTTTTT.

CDR3 loop: CASSLVSASRSQNEQFF. The CDR3 DNA reads TGTGCCAGCAGCTTAGTTTCGGCTAGCAGGAGTCAGAATGAGCAGTTCTTC. The chain has TRBV7-2 and TRBJ2-1, with D perhaps matching TRBD2 (5 bases). The germline CDR1 and CDR2 sequences are SGHTA and FQGNSA. The CDR3 has 17 amino acids. Trimming cost V 1 base and J 7 bases, with 20 bases left between them.

The genes are TRBV5-1 and TRBJ1-2; weak D call: TRBD1 (6 bases). Deletions cut 3 bases from V and 4 bases from J, with 10 bases between. Looked up from germline, CDR1 is SGHRS and CDR2 is YFSETQ. The CDR3 consists of 13 residues. CDR3 protein: CASSCGQTYGYTF. The CDR3 DNA is TGCGCCAGCAGCTGCGGACAGACCTATGGCTACACCTTC.